Listed here are 26 T cell receptor beta chains from one sample, sequenced in a study of cytomegalovirus exposure and HLA in healthy donors. PCR primers comprised 60 Vbeta and 13 Jbeta primers. Data came from immunoSEQ multiplex PCR; TCRdb stores just in-frame clones and leaves some out. The table records roughly 110,000 clones, approximately 80% of them present only once. The specimen was PBMCs. These receptors were taken from a male donor in good health and CMV-seronegative.

The chain uses TRBV6-6 and TRBJ1-1, with TRBD1 as a possible D gene (5 bases). CDR3 size: 12 residues. CDR1 MNHNY and CDR2 SVGAGI come from the germline V gene (reference sequence). Trimming pared 5 bases from V and 5 bases from J, leaving 9 bases between. CDR3 sequence (DNA): TGTGCCAGCAGTACGGGGGAAACTGAAGCTTTCTTT. Translating it yields CASSTGETEAFF.

The V call is TRBV11-2, the J call TRBJ2-2; D unclear. CDR3 size: 16 residues. Between the trimmed V and J ends, which lost 4 bases and 0 bases, there was a span of 12 bases. Germline V gene sequence: CDR1 SGHAT, CDR2 FQNNGV. DNA of the CDR3: TGTGCCAGCAGCTCCTCCCGTGGCCCGAACACCGGGGAGCTGTTTTTT. Protein sequence: CASSSSRGPNTGELFF.

The V call is TRBV7-2, the J call TRBJ1-2; 8 nucleotides match TRBD1. With V trimmed by 6 bases and J by 4 bases, 7 bases remained unmatched. The CDR3 totals 14 residues. CDR1 and CDR2 from the germline V gene are SGHTA and FQGNSA. The CDR3 spells CASRGQGLSYGYTF. The CDR3 region has the DNA TGTGCCAGCAGAGGACAGGGTTTAAGCTATGGCTACACCTTC. Full variable domain (rest looked up from reference TRBV7-2 and TRBJ1-2): GAGVSQSPSNKVTEKGKDVELRCDPISGHTALYWYRQSLGQGLEFLIYFQGNSAPDKSGLPSDRFSAERTGGSVSTLTIQRTQQEDSAVYLCASRGQGLSYGYTFGSGTRLTVV.

This chain connects TRBV19 to TRBJ2-7; 13 bases map to TRBD2. The germline V gene encodes CDR1 LNHDA and CDR2 SQIVND (reference sequence). The CDR3 runs to 15 residues. V was pared by 5 bases and J by 4 bases, with 5 bases of the junction left unmatched. In DNA, the CDR3 is TGTGCCAGTAGTCCCGGGACTAGCGGGATTTACGAGCAGTACTTC. Residues: CASSPGTSGIYEQYF.

V and J are TRBV6-5 and TRBJ1-5, with 7 bases fitting TRBD1. The V and J ends lost 6 bases and 0 bases, in that order; junction bases with no gene match: 5. The CDR3 totals 15 residues. Germline assignment: CDR1 MNHEY and CDR2 SVGAGI. The CDR3 spells CASSPGQASNQPQHF. The CDR3 DNA follows: TGTGCCAGCAGCCCTGGACAGGCTAGCAATCAGCCCCAGCATTTT.

This rearrangement joins TRBV12-5 to TRBJ2-5; 9 bases match TRBD2. This CDR3 has 16 amino acids. Germline V gives CDR1 LGHNT, CDR2 FRNRAP. The J segment lost 0 bases and the V segment lost 2 bases, leaving 4 bases of the junction unmatched. This CDR3 is CASGLSGLANQETQYF. The CDR3 DNA is TGTGCTAGTGGTTTGTCGGGACTAGCTAACCAAGAGACCCAGTACTTC.

This chain uses TRBV9 with TRBJ2-7; D might be TRBD1 (5 bases). CDR3 size: 14 residues. Between the trimmed V and J ends, which lost 3 bases and 3 bases, there was a span of 13 bases. Germline V lookup: CDR1 SGDLS, CDR2 YYNGEE. CDR3 residues: CASSEDIGLYEQYF. CDR3 DNA: TGTGCCAGCAGCGAGGACATCGGCCTCTACGAGCAGTACTTC. The full variable domain, its missing parts supplied by reference TRBV9 and TRBJ2-7, is DSGVTQTPKHLITATGQRVTLRCSPRSGDLSVYWYQQSLDQGLQFLIQYYNGEERAKGNILERFSAQQFPDLHSELNLSSLELGDSALYFCASSEDIGLYEQYFGPGTRLTVT.

This chain joins TRBV4-1 and TRBJ2-2, with D perhaps matching TRBD1 (5 bases). V was trimmed by 0 bases and J by 1 base, leaving 9 bases between them. The CDR3 runs to 16 residues. Germline loops: CDR1 MGHRA, CDR2 YSYEKL. The CDR3 DNA follows: TGCGCCAGCAGCCAAGAGGGGCAAGTGAACACCGGGGAGCTGTTTTTT. Amino acids: CASSQEGQVNTGELFF.

This clone was found once. The V call is TRBV6-6, the J call TRBJ1-5; 8 nucleotides agree with TRBD1. Trimming at V came to 3 bases and at J to 4 bases, leaving 8 bases not matched to a gene. The CDR3 length is 16 residues. The germline CDR1 and CDR2 sequences are MNHNY and SVGAGI (reference sequence). The CDR3 nucleotides read TGTGCCAGCAGTTATACCGGACAGGGTTCAAATCAGCCCCAGCATTTT. Residues: CASSYTGQGSNQPQHF.

This clone was observed many times. J is TRBJ2-1 and V is TRBV5-5; 15 positions match TRBD2. V trimming: 4 bases; J trimming: 8 bases; junction bases outside the gene matches: 10. From germline, CDR1 is SGHKS and CDR2 YYEKEE (reference sequence). CDR3 length equals 17 residues. The CDR3, as DNA: TGTGCCAGCAGCAGCGGACTAGCGGGAGGGGGGTACGATGAGCAGTTCTTC. As protein: CASSSGLAGGGYDEQFF.

The chain is built from TRBV6-6 and TRBJ2-5; the D gene is possibly TRBD2 (5 bases). The DNA end lines up better with TRBJ2-7; the J call may be wrong. There are 15 residues in the CDR3. The germline CDR1 and CDR2 sequences are MNHNY and SVGAGI (reference sequence). The CDR3 DNA reads TGTGCCAGCAGTTACGCAAGGAGGACCCCTTACGAGCAGTACTTC. It translates to CASSYARRTPYEQYF.

The chain recombines TRBV5-1 with TRBJ1-3; D gene unclear. V dropped 0 bases and J dropped 4 bases, with 14 bases sitting between them. CDR3 length: 16 residues. CDR1 is SGHRS, CDR2 YFSETQ, per germline. The CDR3 sequence: CASSLAAKSGGNTIYF. The CDR3 DNA is TGCGCCAGCAGCTTGGCCGCAAAGTCGGGAGGAAACACCATATATTTT.

V gene TRBV19 combines with J gene TRBJ1-4, with 12 positions matching TRBD1. V was pared by 3 bases and J by 9 bases, with 5 bases of the junction left unmatched. CDR3 size: 15 residues. CDR1 and CDR2 from the germline V gene are LNHDA and SQIVND (reference sequence). CDR3 DNA: TGTGCCAGTAGTATTTGGGGACAGGGGGCGAAAAAACTGTTTTTT. Encoded protein: CASSIWGQGAKKLFF.

The chain employs TRBV5-1 and TRBJ2-5; 11 positions agree with TRBD2. The J call may be faulty, since TRBJ2-7 better matches the DNA end. Germline V gene data show CDR1 as SGHRS and CDR2 as YFSETQ. This CDR3 spans 16 amino acids. The CDR3, as DNA: TGCGCCAGCAGCTTCGGGACTAGCGGATCCTCCTACGAGCAGTACTTC. Residues: CASSFGTSGSSYEQYF.

This rearrangement joins TRBV5-1 to TRBJ2-5, with 12 bases lining up with TRBD2. This CDR3 comprises 18 residues. V trimming: 2 bases; J trimming: 1 base; junction bases outside the gene matches: 9. Germline V lookup: CDR1 SGHRS, CDR2 YFSETQ. This CDR3 is CASSLGTSGLGAQETQYF. The CDR3 nucleotides are TGCGCCAGCAGCTTAGGGACTAGCGGGTTAGGGGCCCAAGAGACCCAGTACTTC.

V is TRBV5-6 and J is TRBJ2-7; tentative D call: TRBD2 (6 bases). V gave up 1 base and J gave up 8 bases, with 19 bases separating them. Per germline, CDR1 SGHDT and CDR2 YYEEEE. The CDR3 consists of 15 residues. Here the CDR3 reads CASSLTLLAGGKQYF. The CDR3 coding sequence is TGTGCCAGCAGCTTGACTCTACTAGCTGGGGGAAAGCAGTACTTC.

This clone was observed once. The gene calls are TRBV2 and TRBJ2-2; TRBD1 aligns across 9 bases. Germline CDR1 and CDR2: SNHLY and FYNNEI. Trimming at V came to 8 bases and at J to 4 bases, leaving 8 bases not matched to a gene. This CDR3 has 15 residues. The CDR3 nucleotides read TGTGCCAGCCGCGTGACAGGGGGGGTCACCGGGGAGCTGTTTTTT. Protein sequence: CASRVTGGVTGELFF.

The chain combines TRBV5-1 with TRBJ1-2; D remains unclear. The CDR3 totals 13 residues. V was cut by 0 bases and J by 2 bases, with 5 bases left in between. Per the germline V gene, CDR1 is SGHRS and CDR2 is YFSETQ. As DNA, the CDR3 is TGCGCCAGCAGCTTGGGAGGGAACTATGGCTACACCTTC. Translation gives CASSLGGNYGYTF. Full variable domain (outside the CDR3, taken from reference TRBV5-1 and TRBJ1-2): KAGVTQTPRYLIKTRGQQVTLSCSPISGHRSVSWYQQTPGQGLQFLFEYFSETQRNKGNFPGRFSGRQFSNSRSEMNVSTLELGDSALYLCASSLGGNYGYTFGSGTRLTVV.

The chain combines TRBV28 with TRBJ2-5; 11 bases map to TRBD2. The CDR3 consists of 17 residues. The germline V gene has CDR1 MDHEN and CDR2 SYDVKM. Trimming cost V 6 bases and J 4 bases; bases outside gene matches: 13. In nucleotides, the CDR3 is TGTGCCAGCAGCTTTGATAGCGGGAGGGCCATGAGAGAGACCCAGTACTTC. Protein sequence: CASSFDSGRAMRETQYF.

This clone was seen a handful of times. V usage is TRBV9 and J usage is TRBJ2-2, with 7 bases that match TRBD2. V gave up 0 bases and J gave up 1 base; unmatched junction bases: 3. The CDR3 totals 16 residues. The germline V gene has CDR1 SGDLS and CDR2 YYNGEE. CDR3 in amino acids: CASSVVASGNTGELFF. The CDR3 DNA sequence: TGTGCCAGCAGCGTAGTTGCTAGCGGGAACACCGGGGAGCTGTTTTTT.

The CDR3, as DNA: TGTGCCAGCAGCCCAGCCGGGAATGGGAGGACAGATACGCAGTATTTT. Translated: CASSPAGNGRTDTQYF. The V call is TRBV7-2, the J call TRBJ2-3, with D possibly matching TRBD2 (6 bases). The germline gives CDR1 SGHTA, CDR2 FQGNSA. The CDR3 sequence is 16 residues long. V was trimmed by 5 bases and J by 3 bases, leaving 18 bases between them.

The chain carries TRBV4-1 and TRBJ1-4; D gene uncertain. The V end was cut by 4 bases, the J end by 0 bases, with 6 bases between. This CDR3 region has 14 residues. CDR1 and CDR2 (germline): MGHRA, YSYEKL. The CDR3 sequence is CASSPQSTNEKLFF. In nucleotides, the CDR3 is TGCGCCAGCAGCCCACAGTCAACTAATGAAAAACTGTTTTTT.

This sequence joins TRBV7-8 and TRBJ2-5; 12 bases agree with TRBD2. The tail of the sequence fits TRBJ2-7 better, so the J call may be wrong. This CDR3 is 15 amino acids long. CDR1 and CDR2 (germline): SGHVS, FQNEAQ. CDR3 nucleotides: TGTGCCAGCAGCCCTACTAGCGGGAGGACCTACGAGCAGTACTTC. Its protein is CASSPTSGRTYEQYF.

V is TRBV5-1 and J is TRBJ1-2, with 12 bases matching TRBD1. Trimming cost V 5 bases and J 9 bases; bases outside gene matches: 11. Germline V CDR1 and CDR2: SGHRS, YFSETQ. This CDR3 has 15 amino acids. The CDR3 protein is CASSYSGTGGESYTF. In nucleotides, the CDR3 is TGCGCCAGCAGTTATTCCGGGACAGGGGGCGAGAGCTACACCTTC.

CDR3 DNA sequence: TGTGCCAGCAGTTCGAGTAGCTCCTACGAGCAGTACTTC. It specifies CASSSSSSYEQYF. The rearrangement links TRBV7-2 to TRBJ2-5; no firm D call. The J call may be wrong; the DNA end is better matched by TRBJ2-7. This CDR3 contains 13 residues. Germline values: CDR1 SGHTA, CDR2 FQGNSA.

This chain uses TRBV6-5 with TRBJ2-1, with TRBD1 matching over 8 bases. The CDR3 has 14 residues. V gave up 4 bases and J gave up 8 bases; unmatched junction bases: 7. CDR1 is MNHEY and CDR2 is SVGAGI in the germline V gene. The CDR3 here is CASSFRDRNYEQFF. The CDR3, as DNA: TGTGCCAGCAGTTTCCGGGACAGGAATTATGAGCAGTTCTTC.